One and the same sample provided the 32 T cell receptor beta chains below, sequenced in a study of T cell changes during pregnancy in multiple sclerosis. The data were produced by immunoSEQ multiplex PCR, yet TCRdb's version contains in-frame clones alone and is incomplete. The sample carries approximately 60,000 clones, approximately 90% recorded once. The sample was peripheral blood, taken in the first trimester of pregnancy. These receptors were collected from a female donor with multiple sclerosis, enrolled in a pregnancy study.

The chain uses TRBV10-3 and TRBJ1-1; 9 bases fit TRBD1. This CDR3 comprises 15 residues. The J segment lost 1 base and the V segment lost 2 bases, leaving 2 bases of the junction unmatched. Per the germline V gene, CDR1 is ENHRY and CDR2 is SYGVKD. CDR3 amino acids: CAISETDRGNTEAFF. CDR3 nucleotides: TGTGCCATCAGTGAGACGGACAGGGGGAACACTGAAGCTTTCTTT.

The J gene is TRBJ1-5, the V gene TRBV19, with a weak D call TRBD1 (6 bases). Per the germline V gene, CDR1 is LNHDA and CDR2 is SQIVND (reference sequence). V was pared by 1 base and J by 7 bases, with 14 bases between. This CDR3 spans 15 amino acids. CDR3 sequence reads: CASSIGQAGVQPQHF. CDR3 sequence (DNA): TGTGCCAGTAGTATAGGCCAGGCAGGGGTACAGCCCCAGCATTTT.

The chain carries TRBV5-4 and TRBJ1-2, with a weak D call TRBD1 (6 bases). CDR1 is SGHNT, CDR2 YYREEE, per germline (reference sequence). The CDR3 loop spans 16 amino acids. The V gene lost 4 bases and the J gene lost 4 bases, with 20 bases spanning the gap. CDR3 sequence: CASSTSPGQVFYGYTF. For the CDR3, the DNA is TGTGCCAGCAGCACCAGTCCGGGACAAGTCTTCTATGGCTACACCTTC.

The V and J genes are TRBV4-2 and TRBJ2-1; 7 nucleotides line up with TRBD2. V was clipped by 0 bases and J by 3 bases; unmatched bases: 8. The CDR3 totals 17 residues. Germline V CDR1 and CDR2: LGHNA, YNFKEQ. DNA for the CDR3: TGTGCCAGCAGCCAAGATAAAGGTAGCGGGCTCTACAATGAGCAGTTCTTC. It is translated as CASSQDKGSGLYNEQFF.

This chain's CDR3 is CASSYSGQQNTEAFF. The CDR3 DNA follows: TGTGCCAGCAGTTACTCGGGACAGCAGAACACTGAAGCTTTCTTT. The chain has TRBV6-6 and TRBJ1-1; TRBD1 agrees at 7 bases. Germline V gives CDR1 MNHNY, CDR2 SVGAGI (reference sequence). The V segment lost 0 bases and the J segment 1 base; nucleotides outside the gene matches: 2. CDR3 length: 15 amino acids.

The chain employs TRBV6-6 and TRBJ1-6; the D is unclear. The germline V gene encodes CDR1 MNHNY and CDR2 SVGAGI (reference sequence). The length of the CDR3 is 12 residues. The germline V and J ends were trimmed by 0 bases and 9 bases, with 3 bases remaining between them. The CDR3 region has the DNA TGTGCCAGCAGTTACTCGAGTTCACCCCTCCACTTT. Its translation is CASSYSSSPLHF.

In its sample, this clone was seen once. The chain carries TRBV23-1 and TRBJ2-3, with TRBD2 identical over 7 bases. TRBV23-1 is noted as an ORF with a role that remains uncertain. The CDR3 runs 14 residues. Trimming at V came to 11 bases and at J to 2 bases, leaving 10 bases not matched to a gene. The CDR3 DNA is TGCGCCCATGGGCCGGGAGGAGCCACAGATACGCAGTATTTT. Protein: CAHGPGGATDTQYF.

This clone was detected once. The chain couples TRBV29-1 to TRBJ1-4, with D hard to call. The CDR3 is made up of 14 amino acids. Looked up from germline, CDR1 is SQVTM and CDR2 is ANQGSEA. The germline V and J ends were trimmed by 6 bases and 0 bases, with 11 bases remaining between them. The CDR3 is CSVGAVATNEKLFF. The CDR3 region has the DNA TGCAGCGTGGGCGCAGTTGCAACTAATGAAAAACTGTTTTTT.

The table lists this clone with a count of one. This CDR3 reads CASSDVYGSRSAYGYTF. DNA of the CDR3: TGTGCCAGCAGTGATGTTTATGGGTCGCGCAGCGCCTATGGCTACACCTTC. The chain has TRBV2 and TRBJ1-2; D call uncertain. The V end was cut by 3 bases, the J end by 4 bases, with 21 bases between. This CDR3 has 17 amino acids. Germline V CDR1 and CDR2: SNHLY, FYNNEI.

The rearrangement joins TRBV11-3 to TRBJ1-2, with D possibly matching TRBD1 (5 bases). The germline gives CDR1 SGHNT, CDR2 YENEEA. V was trimmed by 0 bases and J by 2 bases, leaving 16 bases between them. The CDR3 sequence is 17 residues long. The DNA for the CDR3 is TGTGCCAGCAGCTTAGATGGGGCGGGAGCCCAAAACTATGGCTACACCTTC. Translating it yields CASSLDGAGAQNYGYTF.

This chain links TRBV11-2 with TRBJ2-7; tentatively, D is TRBD2 (5 bases). The CDR3 spans 14 residues. Per the germline V gene, CDR1 is SGHAT and CDR2 is FQNNGV. Trimming shortened V by 5 bases and J by 4 bases, and 15 bases separated the two germline ends. CDR3 sequence (DNA): TGTGCCAGCAGCCCGCCGATGGGAGAGTACGAGCAGTACTTC. Its translation: CASSPPMGEYEQYF.

This clone came up a few times. This chain connects TRBV28 to TRBJ1-1, with a weak D call TRBD1 (6 bases). Germline assignment: CDR1 MDHEN and CDR2 SYDVKM. Trimming took 7 bases from V and 1 from J, leaving 13 bases between them. The CDR3 is made up of 14 amino acids. CDR3 sequence reads: CASTPVGANTEAFF. The CDR3 DNA is TGTGCCAGCACCCCCGTGGGGGCGAACACTGAAGCTTTCTTT.

The rearrangement joins TRBV6-4 to TRBJ1-5, with D perhaps TRBD1 (6 bases). From germline, CDR1 is MRHNA and CDR2 SNTAGT. V shed 4 bases and J shed 4 bases, with 14 bases lying between them. The CDR3 runs to 15 residues. DNA for the CDR3: TGTGCCAGCAGTGTAGGGCCAGGGGCGAATCAGCCCCAGCATTTT. It codes for CASSVGPGANQPQHF.

The CDR3: CASSYSLTGENYEQYF. The CDR3 DNA is TGTGCCAGCAGTTACTCGTTAACGGGAGAGAACTACGAGCAGTACTTC. This sequence joins TRBV6-5 and TRBJ2-7, with D maybe TRBD2 (6 bases). V was clipped by 0 bases and J by 3 bases, with 15 bases between them. Germline lookup yields CDR1 MNHEY and CDR2 SVGAGI. This CDR3 is built from 16 residues.

This clone occurred a few times. This chain links TRBV5-8 with TRBJ2-7, with 9 nucleotides matching TRBD1. In germline, CDR1 is SGHTS, CDR2 YDEGEE. J lost 6 bases, V lost 2 bases, and 9 bases had no gene match. This CDR3 is built from 15 residues. The CDR3 region has the DNA TGTGCCAGCAGCTTAGGCGGACAGGGGAGTACCGAGCAGTACTTC. Protein product: CASSLGGQGSTEQYF.

The V and J genes are TRBV27 and TRBJ2-7, with 10 bases aligning to TRBD2. Trimming took 3 bases from V and 3 from J; bases not matched to a gene: 5. The CDR3 runs to 15 residues. Germline V CDR1 and CDR2: MNHEY, SMNVEV (reference sequence). The CDR3: CASSFAASGSYEQYF. For the CDR3, the DNA is TGTGCCAGCAGTTTCGCGGCTAGCGGGAGCTACGAGCAGTACTTC.

This chain joins TRBV19 and TRBJ2-6, with 7 bases matching TRBD1. CDR3 length equals 18 residues. After removal of 5 bases from V and 3 bases from J, the junction contained 13 bases not matched to a gene. Germline V CDR1 and CDR2: LNHDA, SQIVND (reference sequence). Here the CDR3 DNA reads TGTGCCAGTAGTCCGACAGGGTTACACTCTGATGGGGCCAACGTCCTGACTTTC. Its protein is CASSPTGLHSDGANVLTF.

The CDR3 DNA is TGTGCCAGCAGCTTGGGCCTAGTATCAGGGAATGAGCAGTTCTTC. Its protein is CASSLGLVSGNEQFF. The chain combines TRBV7-3 with TRBJ2-1; D perhaps matches TRBD1 (5 bases). Between the trimmed V and J ends, which lost 3 bases and 7 bases, there was a span of 16 bases. The CDR3 consists of 15 residues. In germline, CDR1 is SGHTA, CDR2 FQGTGA.

This sequence joins TRBV6-6 and TRBJ2-5; D might be TRBD2 (6 bases). V lost 6 bases and J 4 bases, leaving 15 bases between the germline ends. The germline CDR1 and CDR2 sequences are MNHNY and SVGAGI (reference sequence). The CDR3 consists of 14 residues. The CDR3 loop reads CASSRPTSSETQYF. CDR3 coding DNA: TGTGCCAGCAGCCGACCGACTAGTTCAGAGACCCAGTACTTC.

The DNA of the CDR3 is TGCGCCAGCAGCTTGGATCTAGCCCGGCAAGAGCAGTTCTTC. Its translation: CASSLDLARQEQFF. The gene calls are TRBV5-1 and TRBJ2-1, with D possibly being TRBD2 (5 bases). The CDR3 is 14 residues long. Germline values: CDR1 SGHRS, CDR2 YFSETQ. Trimming stripped 0 bases from V and 10 bases from J, with 14 bases between.

The chain links TRBV5-4 to TRBJ2-7, with 8 bases matching TRBD2. The J segment lost 4 bases and the V segment lost 4 bases, leaving 22 bases of the junction unmatched. The CDR3 contains 19 residues. Germline CDR1 SGHNT, CDR2 YYREEE (reference sequence). The CDR3 reads CASSQLKDGRDPLRYEQYF. CDR3 DNA sequence: TGTGCCAGCAGCCAACTAAAGGACGGGAGGGACCCTTTACGGTACGAGCAGTACTTC.

This sequence joins TRBV27 and TRBJ2-1; 10 bases align to TRBD1. Germline values: CDR1 MNHEY, CDR2 SMNVEV (reference sequence). The CDR3 covers 14 residues. After removal of 8 bases from V and 12 bases from J, the junction contained 13 bases not matched to a gene. In nucleotides, the CDR3 is TGTGCCAGCTCTTGGGACAGGGGCCCTAGGGGGCAGTTCTTC. Encoded protein: CASSWDRGPRGQFF.

This clone was observed a single time. This sequence joins TRBV4-2 and TRBJ2-3, with D uncertain. The CDR3 has 16 amino acids. V was pared by 0 bases and J by 1 base, with 11 bases between. Germline assignment: CDR1 LGHNA and CDR2 YNFKEQ. DNA of the CDR3: TGTGCCAGCAGCCAAGATGTGTTTAGAGGCACAGATACGCAGTATTTT. Its translation: CASSQDVFRGTDTQYF.

Worth noting for this clone: The junction does not match germline at one end; this may be a read error. The V gene is TRBV7-2, the J gene TRBJ2-7; TRBD2 aligns across 11 bases. The CDR3 length is 15 residues. Germline CDR1 reads SGHTA; CDR2 reads FQGNSA. CDR3 DNA: TGTGCCAGCAGCTTTTATAGCGGGAGGGCCTATGAGCAGTACTTC. This encodes CASSFYSGRAYEQYF.

The rearrangement uses TRBV6-5 and TRBJ1-3; weak D call: TRBD1 (6 bases). Germline V gene sequence: CDR1 MNHEY, CDR2 SVGAGI. The CDR3 loop spans 15 amino acids. The V and J ends lost 6 bases and 5 bases respectively, with 17 bases between them. In nucleotides, the CDR3 is TGTGCCAGCAGACTGAACAGGGAAATAAGAAACACCATATATTTT. Encoded protein: CASRLNREIRNTIYF.

The chain combines TRBV19 with TRBJ1-2, with no clear D. Per the germline V gene, CDR1 is LNHDA and CDR2 is SQIVND (reference sequence). The CDR3 consists of 16 residues. The V and J ends lost 7 bases and 1 base respectively, with 19 bases between them. DNA for the CDR3: TGTGCCAGTACCCCCAGCGGCGGGCGGAGTAACTATGGCTACACCTTC. Amino acids: CASTPSGGRSNYGYTF.

The chain recombines TRBV19 with TRBJ1-5, with 8 bases matching TRBD1. Unmatched junction bases numbered 11, after V lost 9 bases and J lost 7 bases. There are 14 residues in the CDR3. From germline, CDR1 is LNHDA and CDR2 SQIVND (reference sequence). Here the CDR3 DNA reads TGTGCCAGCAAGGGACAGGTCTTAGGCCAGCCCCAGCATTTT. Translation gives CASKGQVLGQPQHF.

The rearrangement links TRBV6-5 to TRBJ1-2, with no clear D. This CDR3 contains 14 residues. Germline CDR1 reads MNHEY; CDR2 reads SVGAGI. Trimming left V 0 bases short and J 4 bases short, with 9 bases between. The CDR3 nucleotides read TGTGCCAGCAGTTACTCGATGGAGGGCTATGGCTACACCTTC. Amino acids: CASSYSMEGYGYTF.

This chain joins TRBV29-1 and TRBJ2-5, with a possible D match to TRBD2 (6 bases). The V gene's germline CDR1 is SQVTM and CDR2 ANQGSEA. This CDR3 is 14 amino acids long. Trimming pared 6 bases from V and 5 bases from J, leaving 19 bases between. CDR3 DNA: TGCAGCGTGGGGAGGACCCTGAGTGGGGAGACCCAGTACTTC. Protein product: CSVGRTLSGETQYF.

J is TRBJ1-4 and V is TRBV4-3; 7 bases fit TRBD1. CDR1 is LGHNA, CDR2 YSLEER, per germline. V lost 1 base, J lost 3 bases, and 2 bases stayed unmatched. The CDR3 totals 15 residues. CDR3 protein: CASSQGQGPNEKLFF. The CDR3, as DNA: TGCGCCAGCAGCCAAGGACAGGGTCCTAATGAAAAACTGTTTTTT.

The chain carries TRBV30 and TRBJ1-4; TRBD1 agrees at 9 bases. V was clipped by 2 bases and J by 2 bases; unmatched bases: 12. The CDR3 is 18 residues long. Looked up from germline, CDR1 is GTSNPN and CDR2 is SVGIG (reference sequence). CDR3: CAWSSPPGTGRTNEKLFF. As DNA, the CDR3 is TGTGCCTGGAGTTCCCCTCCTGGGACAGGGAGGACTAATGAAAAACTGTTTTTT. Complete variable domain (other parts from reference TRBV30 and TRBJ1-4): SQTIHQWPATLVQPVGSPLSLECTVEGTSNPNLYWYRQAAGRGLQLLFYSVGIGQISSEVPQNLSASRPQDRQFILSSKKLLLSDSGFYLCAWSSPPGTGRTNEKLFFGSGTQLSVL.

This clone is a singleton in its sample. The chain employs TRBV5-1 and TRBJ2-1; 10 bases line up with TRBD2. The V and J ends lost 5 bases and 10 bases, in that order; junction bases with no gene match: 9. CDR1 is SGHRS and CDR2 is YFSETQ in the germline V gene. The CDR3 length is 14 residues. The CDR3 here is CASSSSSGSYEQFF. In DNA form, the CDR3 reads TGCGCCAGCAGTTCATCTAGCGGGAGTTACGAGCAGTTCTTC. Full variable domain (outside the CDR3, taken from reference TRBV5-1 and TRBJ2-1): KAGVTQTPRYLIKTRGQQVTLSCSPISGHRSVSWYQQTPGQGLQFLFEYFSETQRNKGNFPGRFSGRQFSNSRSEMNVSTLELGDSALYLCASSSSSGSYEQFFGPGTRLTVL.